These 28 T cell receptor beta chains were all obtained from the same sample, sequenced in a study of cytomegalovirus exposure and HLA in healthy donors. PCR involved 60 Vbeta and 13 Jbeta primers. Produced via immunoSEQ multiplex PCR; TCRdb's table is partial and in-frame only. The repertoire has roughly 180,000 clones, roughly 84% of them found once; the top ten carry roughly 1.2%. The specimen was PBMCs. These receptors all stem from a boy aged 2 to 10 in good health and CMV-seronegative.

The chain carries TRBV25-1 and TRBJ2-4; D call uncertain. CDR3 size: 14 residues. Germline CDR1 MGHDK, CDR2 SYGVNS. Trimming left V 3 bases short and J 1 base short, with 7 bases between. The CDR3 DNA follows: TGTGCCAGCAGTGACTACCGGGCCAAAAACATTCAGTACTTC. Residues: CASSDYRAKNIQYF.

The chain combines TRBV30 with TRBJ1-1; 11 nucleotides align to TRBD1. Germline CDR1 reads GTSNPN; CDR2 reads SVGIG (reference sequence). The length of the CDR3 is 17 residues. V shed 1 base, J shed 7 bases, and the junction held 14 bases outside the gene matches. This CDR3 is CAWSALSGQGAKDEAFF. The CDR3 DNA follows: TGTGCCTGGAGTGCGCTCTCCGGACAGGGGGCAAAGGATGAAGCTTTCTTT.

The genes are TRBV9 and TRBJ2-2, with D possibly TRBD1 on 5 matching bases. Trimming took off 2 bases at V and 1 base at J, with 9 bases between the two ends. CDR1 and CDR2 from the germline V gene are SGDLS and YYNGEE. This CDR3 has 15 residues. The CDR3 loop is CASSVQGQNTGELFF. For the CDR3, the DNA is TGTGCCAGCAGCGTGCAAGGACAGAACACCGGGGAGCTGTTTTTT.

This clone was recorded only once. This chain joins TRBV13 and TRBJ2-2, with D possibly matching TRBD2 (5 bases). Per germline, CDR1 PRHDT and CDR2 FYEKMQ (reference sequence). This CDR3 has 13 amino acids. With 3 bases removed from V and 8 bases from J, the gap between germline ends came to 10 bases. CDR3 in amino acids: CASSFDYPGELFF. The DNA of the CDR3 is TGTGCCAGCAGCTTCGACTACCCTGGGGAGCTGTTTTTT.

The chain couples TRBV6-6 to TRBJ2-2; D may be TRBD1 (6 bases). CDR1 is MNHNY, CDR2 SVGAGI, per germline (reference sequence). This CDR3 has 14 residues. V was clipped by 3 bases and J by 7 bases, with 12 bases between them. In DNA, the CDR3 is TGTGCCAGCAGTTATTTGGGGGCTGACGGGGAGCTGTTTTTT. Its translation: CASSYLGADGELFF.

This clone was detected a few times. The CDR3 sequence: CASSYPRSAQEEQFF. CDR3 coding DNA: TGTGCCAGCAGTTACCCTCGCAGCGCCCAAGAGGAGCAGTTCTTC. The V gene is TRBV6-5, the J gene TRBJ2-1; D not resolved. Germline V gene sequence: CDR1 MNHEY, CDR2 SVGAGI. The CDR3 is 15 amino acids. The germline V and J ends were trimmed by 2 bases and 10 bases, with 18 bases remaining between them.

The chain combines TRBV5-4 with TRBJ2-3; TRBD2 matches at 7 bases. After removal of 0 bases from V and 5 bases from J, the junction contained 3 bases not matched to a gene. The germline CDR1 and CDR2 sequences are SGHNT and YYREEE (reference sequence). The CDR3 has 14 amino acids. CDR3 sequence: CASSLGLALDTQYF. In DNA, the CDR3 is TGTGCCAGCAGCTTGGGACTAGCTCTAGATACGCAGTATTTT. Drawing the rest from reference TRBV5-4 and TRBJ2-3, the complete variable domain is ETGVTQSPTHLIKTRGQQVTLRCSSQSGHNTVSWYQQALGQGPQFIFQYYREEENGRGNFPPRFSGLQFPNYSSELNVNALELDDSALYLCASSLGLALDTQYFGPGTRLTVL.

The chain couples TRBV19 to TRBJ1-1; D is unclear. CDR1 and CDR2 from the germline V gene are LNHDA and SQIVND (reference sequence). Deletions cut 0 bases from V and 4 bases from J, with 6 bases between. This CDR3 is 13 amino acids long. The chain's CDR3 is CASSIEGSTEAFF. CDR3 bases: TGTGCCAGTAGTATAGAGGGCAGCACTGAAGCTTTCTTT.

The chain links TRBV5-1 to TRBJ2-5; a possible D gene is TRBD2 (5 bases). The germline V and J ends were trimmed by 4 bases and 5 bases, with 15 bases remaining between them. Germline CDR1 and CDR2: SGHRS and YFSETQ. This CDR3 contains 14 residues. The CDR3 bases are TGCGCCAGCAGCCCCACCGGAGGTCGTGAGACCCAGTACTTC. This gives the protein CASSPTGGRETQYF.

The chain carries TRBV18 and TRBJ1-1, with D tentatively TRBD1 (5 bases). Germline CDR1 KGHSH, CDR2 LQKENI. V lost 2 bases, J lost 4 bases, and 17 bases lay in between. The CDR3 is 16 residues long. CDR3 sequence reads: CASSPSPPDSTTEAFF. CDR3 DNA: TGTGCCAGCTCACCATCCCCTCCCGACAGTACCACTGAAGCTTTCTTT. The complete variable domain, with remaining parts taken from reference TRBV18 and TRBJ1-1, reads NAGVMQNPRHLVRRRGQEARLRCSPMKGHSHVYWYRQLPEEGLKFMVYLQKENIIDESGMPKERFSAEFPKEGPSILRIQQVVRGDSAAYFCASSPSPPDSTTEAFFGQGTRLTVV.

The J gene is TRBJ2-1, the V gene TRBV5-1; 7 bases are a match to TRBD2. Germline V gene sequence: CDR1 SGHRS, CDR2 YFSETQ. The CDR3 spans 16 residues. V shed 0 bases and J 1 base; nucleotides not matched to a gene: 4. The CDR3 nucleotides read TGCGCCAGCAGCTTGGTACGGGGAGGGTCCTACAATGAGCAGTTCTTC. Translated: CASSLVRGGSYNEQFF. Variable domain in full (rest from reference TRBV5-1 and TRBJ2-1): KAGVTQTPRYLIKTRGQQVTLSCSPISGHRSVSWYQQTPGQGLQFLFEYFSETQRNKGNFPGRFSGRQFSNSRSEMNVSTLELGDSALYLCASSLVRGGSYNEQFFGPGTRLTVL.

The chain is built from TRBV12-5 and TRBJ1-1; D gene uncertain. Germline V lookup: CDR1 LGHNT, CDR2 FRNRAP. V was cut by 2 bases and J by 0 bases, with 13 bases left in between. CDR3 length: 16 residues. CDR3 in DNA: TGTGCTAGTGGTTTGCCACGGGAGACGATGAACACTGAAGCTTTCTTT. It translates to CASGLPRETMNTEAFF.

This clone is a singleton in its sample. CDR3 in amino acids: CASSVEGGTDTQYF. The DNA of the CDR3 is TGTGCCAGCAGCGTAGAGGGGGGCACAGATACGCAGTATTTT. The V gene is TRBV9, the J gene TRBJ2-3; tentatively, D is TRBD1 (6 bases). This CDR3 spans 14 amino acids. Deletions cut 0 bases from V and 1 base from J, with 6 bases between. Germline V gives CDR1 SGDLS, CDR2 YYNGEE.

The genes are TRBV7-2 and TRBJ2-2; tentatively, D is TRBD1 (5 bases). V was cut by 6 bases and J by 5 bases, with 19 bases left in between. The CDR3 extends over 16 amino acids. Looked up from germline, CDR1 is SGHTA and CDR2 is FQGNSA. The CDR3 here is CASRLPHQGWTGELFF. The DNA of the CDR3 is TGTGCCAGCAGGCTCCCCCATCAGGGATGGACCGGGGAGCTGTTTTTT. Using reference TRBV7-2 and TRBJ2-2 for the parts outside the CDR3, the full variable domain is GAGVSQSPSNKVTEKGKDVELRCDPISGHTALYWYRQSLGQGLEFLIYFQGNSAPDKSGLPSDRFSAERTGGSVSTLTIQRTQQEDSAVYLCASRLPHQGWTGELFFGEGSRLTVL.

The genes are TRBV14 and TRBJ2-7; maybe TRBD1 (5 bases). Germline V lookup: CDR1 SGHDN, CDR2 FVKESK. This CDR3 is built from 15 residues. V was shortened by 1 base and J by 0 bases, with 10 bases between the two germline ends. The CDR3 loop reads CASSQVNRSSYEQYV. Written as DNA, the CDR3 is TGTGCCAGCAGCCAAGTTAACAGGAGCTCCTACGAGCAGTACGTC.

This chain uses TRBV9 with TRBJ2-5, with 10 bases fitting TRBD2. Trimming took 0 bases from V and 4 from J; bases not matched to a gene: 6. CDR3 length: 16 residues. Germline V gene lookup returns CDR1 SGDLS and CDR2 YYNGEE. CDR3: CASSVGSSGGPETQYF. The CDR3 DNA reads as TGTGCCAGCAGCGTAGGATCTAGCGGGGGCCCAGAGACCCAGTACTTC.

The chain joins TRBV10-3 to TRBJ2-5; maybe TRBD2 (5 bases). Germline-derived CDR1 and CDR2 are ENHRY and SYGVKD. CDR3 length: 13 amino acids. V was shortened by 6 bases and J by 2 bases, with 10 bases between the two germline ends. The CDR3 sequence: CAISLEEQETQYF. The CDR3 region has the DNA TGTGCCATCAGCCTGGAGGAGCAAGAGACCCAGTACTTC.

This clone came up once. The chain carries TRBV19 and TRBJ2-2; TRBD1 aligns across 11 bases. Germline values: CDR1 LNHDA, CDR2 SQIVND (reference sequence). CDR3 size: 15 residues. The V gene end was trimmed by 1 base and the J gene end by 6 bases; junction bases not matched to a gene: 1. The CDR3 here is CASSIAGQGAGELFF. As DNA, the CDR3 is TGTGCCAGTAGTATAGCGGGACAGGGGGCCGGGGAGCTGTTTTTT.

CDR3 in amino acids: CASRDSHGGYTF. In DNA form, the CDR3 reads TGTGCCAGCCGGGACAGCCATGGGGGCTACACCTTC. The chain couples TRBV5-6 to TRBJ1-2, with TRBD1 matching over 7 bases. After removal of 7 bases from V and 8 bases from J, the junction contained 8 bases not matched to a gene. Germline values: CDR1 SGHDT, CDR2 YYEEEE. CDR3 length: 12 residues.

The rearrangement uses TRBV5-8 and TRBJ1-2; weak D call: TRBD1 (6 bases). This CDR3 is 16 amino acids long. Deletions cut 5 bases from V and 4 bases from J, with 21 bases between. CDR1 is SGHTS, CDR2 YDEGEE, per germline. The CDR3 sequence is CASRQTGTPKGYGYTF. CDR3 bases: TGTGCCAGCAGACAGACCGGGACACCCAAGGGCTATGGCTACACCTTC.

For this clone: The sample has other DNA sequences that encode this CDR3 too. The chain combines TRBV20-1 with TRBJ1-1, with D uncertain. There are 11 residues in the CDR3. Trimming left V 3 bases short and J 6 bases short, with 8 bases between. CDR1 and CDR2 from the germline V gene are DFQATT and SNEGSKA (reference sequence). The CDR3 spells CSASPQAEAFF. The CDR3 nucleotides read TGCAGTGCTAGCCCCCAGGCTGAAGCTTTCTTT.

The J gene is TRBJ1-1, the V gene TRBV7-2, with 12 bases lining up with TRBD1. The germline CDR1 and CDR2 sequences are SGHTA and FQGNSA. This CDR3 has 15 residues. J gave up 1 base and V 6 bases, and 3 bases lay outside the gene matches. The CDR3 region is CASRGQGARNTEAFF. The CDR3 DNA reads TGTGCCAGCAGGGGACAGGGGGCAAGGAACACTGAAGCTTTCTTT. The variable domain in full, completed from reference TRBV7-2 and TRBJ1-1, reads GAGVSQSPSNKVTEKGKDVELRCDPISGHTALYWYRQSLGQGLEFLIYFQGNSAPDKSGLPSDRFSAERTGGSVSTLTIQRTQQEDSAVYLCASRGQGARNTEAFFGQGTRLTVV.

The gene calls are TRBV30 and TRBJ2-5, with 10 bases aligning to TRBD2. Looked up from germline, CDR1 is GTSNPN and CDR2 is SVGIG (reference sequence). The CDR3 is 12 amino acids. Losses at the gene ends were 4 bases for V and 8 bases for J; bases not matched to a gene: 4. The CDR3: CAWNLAGDTQYF. In DNA form, the CDR3 reads TGTGCCTGGAACCTAGCGGGAGACACCCAGTACTTC.

This clone was recorded once. The DNA of the CDR3 is TGTGCCAGCAGCTTAGTATCCCTCACAGATACGCAGTATTTT. This codes for CASSLVSLTDTQYF. The chain employs TRBV7-2 and TRBJ2-3; no clear D. The V end lost 1 base, the J end lost 2 bases, and 7 bases lay between the germline ends. Germline CDR1 and CDR2: SGHTA and FQGNSA. This CDR3 has 14 residues.

The J gene is TRBJ1-4, the V gene TRBV6-6, with 7 bases that match TRBD1. Trimming removed 6 bases from V and 5 bases from J; junction bases left unmatched: 9. The CDR3 is made up of 15 amino acids. CDR1 is MNHNY, CDR2 SVGAGI, per germline (reference sequence). CDR3 in amino acids: CASRLDRVGNEKLFF. In nucleotides, the CDR3 is TGTGCCAGCAGGCTCGACAGGGTTGGGAATGAAAAACTGTTTTTT.

This clone was counted once. The chain recombines TRBV13 with TRBJ2-1; 7 nucleotides line up with TRBD1. V was clipped by 0 bases and J by 6 bases; unmatched bases: 5. Per germline, CDR1 PRHDT and CDR2 FYEKMQ (reference sequence). The CDR3 spans 15 residues. For the CDR3, the DNA is TGTGCCAGCAGCTTAGGGACAGGGTTTAGCAATGAGCAGTTCTTC. Amino acids: CASSLGTGFSNEQFF.

The chain joins TRBV4-3 to TRBJ2-2, with TRBD1 matching over 7 bases. Germline assignment: CDR1 LGHNA and CDR2 YSLEER. The CDR3 loop spans 17 amino acids. The V and J ends lost 3 bases and 0 bases, in that order; junction bases with no gene match: 7. CDR3 sequence (DNA): TGCGCCAGCAGCCACGCCCTCGGACAGGCGAACACCGGGGAGCTGTTTTTT. Its protein is CASSHALGQANTGELFF.

This clone was seen only once. This chain connects TRBV6-1 to TRBJ2-2; D might be TRBD1 (6 bases). V lost 6 bases and J lost 2, with 13 bases in between. The CDR3 runs 15 residues. Germline CDR1 is MNHNS and CDR2 is SASEGT. This CDR3 is CASSVDRLNTGELFF. CDR3 DNA sequence: TGTGCCAGCAGCGTCGACAGGTTAAACACCGGGGAGCTGTTTTTT.